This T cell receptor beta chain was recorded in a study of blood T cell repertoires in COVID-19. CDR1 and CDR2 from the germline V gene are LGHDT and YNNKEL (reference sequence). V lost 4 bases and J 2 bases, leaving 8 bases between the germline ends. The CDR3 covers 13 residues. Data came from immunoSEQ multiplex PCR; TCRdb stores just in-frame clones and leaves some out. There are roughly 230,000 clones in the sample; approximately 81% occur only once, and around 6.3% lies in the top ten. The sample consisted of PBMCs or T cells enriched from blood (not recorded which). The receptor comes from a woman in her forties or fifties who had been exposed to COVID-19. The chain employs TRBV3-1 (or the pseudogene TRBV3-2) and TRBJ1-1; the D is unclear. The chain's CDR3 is CASSRVFNTEAFF. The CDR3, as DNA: TGTGCCAGCAGCCGAGTCTTTAACACTGAAGCTTTCTTT.